This paragraph covers one TCR beta chain sequence. V was pared by 3 bases and J by 0 bases, with 8 bases between. CDR3 length equals 14 residues. Germline CDR1 MNHNS, CDR2 SASEGT. This record belongs to a study of blood T cell repertoires in COVID-19. Across the study: Donors in the United States, Italy and Spain gave samples during acute or convalescent COVID-19. T cells, B-cell-depleted T cells, or PBMCs supplied cDNA or gDNA.

In the source study's methods: Quantification of nucleated cells was approximated via reference gene primer amplification. The assay was immunoSEQ multiplex PCR, and TCRdb's table has in-frame clones only and misses some. That table supplies the V and J calls and clone size; D and trimming were determined from the DNA. The sample lists approximately 69,000 clones; almost 80% were seen once. The sequenced material came from peripheral blood. The sequence came from a man aged 55-75 years with acute or convalescent COVID-19. The rearrangement joins TRBV6-1 to TRBJ1-1; D is possibly TRBD1 (5 bases). The CDR3 protein is CASSDGGMNTEAFF. CDR3 DNA: TGTGCCAGCAGTGACGGGGGTATGAACACTGAAGCTTTCTTT.